This entry describes one T cell receptor (beta chain). Its target antigen remains unknown. Sequencing relied on an Illumina HiSeq 2000. TCR beta cDNA libraries were made by 5'RACE template switching that added a universal primer site and unique molecular identifiers. cDNA synthesis was primed from the TCR beta constant segment and was followed by two successive PCR amplification steps. The source study handled its data this way. Reads were demultiplexed and grouped by UMI with MIGEC, and clonotypes were assembled and quantified with MiTCR. To remove erroneous sequences, TCR cDNA sequences were retained only when supported by two or more reads. The tcR package was used for downstream repertoire analysis, and clonotypes were matched across fractions by CDR3 nucleotide sequence plus V segment. Antigen specificity was annotated against VDJdb with VDJmatch, allowing one amino acid substitution in CDR3. Based on TCRdb reprocessing of the reads, there is one entry per CDR3 protein sequence, and DNA is missing. The V and J calls, along with clone size, are taken from TCRdb and not from the paper's own processing. This sample's table carries about 150,000 distinct CDR3 sequences. The ten largest clones take up roughly 35% of the sample.

The data were obtained in a study of T cells expressing NK-cell markers (dated by TCRdb to the early 2020s). For the study in its entirety: Three sorted T-cell subsets (CD3+CD56+NKG2C+, CD3+CD56+NKG2C- and CD3+CD56-NKG2C+) from fewer than 10 donors had their TCR beta-chain repertoires profiled. The eight sequenced donors were randomly selected healthy volunteers, three men and five women. Illumina HiSeq 2000/2500, MiSeq or NextSeq was used to sequence libraries as 2 x 150 bp reads. Seven of the eight sequenced donors were HCMV-seropositive and one was HCMV-seronegative.

The germline V gene provides CDR1 MNHEY and CDR2 SVGAGI. The CDR3 holds 16 amino acids from the cysteine to the phenylalanine. The DNA sequence is not available. What the authors observed across the whole study: Those dominant clonotypes were again the most abundant among CD3+CD56-NKG2C+ cells in four donors, at about 28.3-60.1%. Whether the expanded NKG2C-expressing T cell clones were specific for HCMV antigens was left unclear. In 5 to 7 donors, the dominant CD3+CD56+NKG2C+ clonotypes ranked among the top 10 CD8+ clonotypes, making up 1.0-7.0% of CD8+ T cells.

HCMV serostatus was determined by detecting HCMV-specific IgG in serum with a commercial ELISA kit. Ficoll density gradient centrifugation was used to isolate peripheral blood mononuclear cells from blood. This TCR came from a woman in her forties or fifties in good health. Donor details come from another sample of the same person, matched by shared clones. Sequences were obtained from blood T cells: a sorted CD56 or NKG2C T cell subset, CD4+ or CD8+ T cells, or bulk PBMC T cells (not recorded which). The sequence links TRBV6-5 to TRBJ2-3; TCRdb picks TRBD2, but there is no DNA to check that call. This receptor carries the CDR3 CASSTHGTSGSDTQYF.